The next 20 T cell receptor beta chains were all read from a single sample in a study of metastatic and nonmetastatic thyroid tumors. No patient had received any treatment before thyroid surgery. TCRdb recomputed clones from the PCR reads via MiXCR. The profile shows over 35,000 clones, about a sixth of them singletons. The source material was tumor tissue. These receptor sequences come from a female donor with papillary thyroid cancer or a benign thyroid nodule (not recorded which). Some clones in this sample may be carry-over from other donors' samples.

The sample holds many counts of this clone. The V gene is TRBV15, the J gene TRBJ2-6; D gene ambiguous. Trimming took off 4 bases at V and 3 bases at J, with 13 bases between the two ends. This CDR3 comprises 16 residues. Looked up from germline, CDR1 is LNHNV and CDR2 is YYDKDF (reference sequence). CDR3 amino acids: CATSKARPDGANVLTF. CDR3 coding DNA: TGTGCCACCAGCAAGGCCCGCCCCGATGGGGCCAACGTCCTGACTTTC.

This clone was found a few times. A read error may explain this, as a much larger clone is one base away. The CDR3 spells CASSEFIGELFF. The DNA for the CDR3 is TGCGCCAGCAGTGAGTTCATCGGGGAGCTGTTTTTT. This chain joins TRBV10-2 and TRBJ2-2, with D hard to call. The CDR3 loop spans 12 amino acids. The ends were cut back, 1 base at V and 7 bases at J, with 4 bases in the middle. Germline CDR1 is WSHSY and CDR2 is SAAADI.

This clone was detected many times. This sequence joins TRBV20-1 and TRBJ2-5; the D gene is possibly TRBD1 (6 bases). Per the germline V gene, CDR1 is DFQATT and CDR2 is SNEGSKA (reference sequence). The CDR3 totals 13 residues. V was trimmed by 6 bases and J by 2 bases, leaving 13 bases between them. The CDR3 DNA follows: TGCAGTGCCCGGACAGACTATCAAGAGACCCAGTACTTC. Protein: CSARTDYQETQYF.

This clone was recorded once. The chain recombines TRBV9 with TRBJ2-3; D unclear. Trimming shortened V by 3 bases and J by 2 bases, and 10 bases separated the two germline ends. The CDR3 totals 14 residues. From germline, CDR1 is SGDLS and CDR2 YYNGEE. CDR3 DNA sequence: TGTGCCAGCAGCGAGGCGTGGGTCACAGATACGCAGTATTTT. Protein product: CASSEAWVTDTQYF.

This clone was recorded many times. The chain combines TRBV27 with TRBJ2-2; D possibly corresponds to TRBD2 (5 bases). In germline, CDR1 is MNHEY, CDR2 SMNVEV (reference sequence). The CDR3 length is 13 residues. Trimming pared 3 bases from V and 4 bases from J, leaving 6 bases between. DNA for the CDR3: TGTGCCAGCAGTTTCGGGGTCACCGGGGAGCTGTTTTTT. Translation gives CASSFGVTGELFF.

This clone was seen more than once but under ten times. The genes are TRBV2 and TRBJ1-4, with 7 positions matching TRBD1. Germline lookup yields CDR1 SNHLY and CDR2 FYNNEI. The CDR3 has 15 residues. Trimming took 4 bases from V and 4 from J; bases not matched to a gene: 6. This CDR3 reads CASSAWTGINEKLFF. The CDR3 nucleotides read TGTGCCAGCAGTGCCTGGACAGGCATTAATGAAAAACTGTTTTTT.

This clone was seen at least ten times. The chain is built from TRBV6-1 and TRBJ1-1; D gene unclear. V lost 6 bases, J lost 2 bases, and 10 bases lay in between. The CDR3 sequence is 13 residues long. Germline CDR1 is MNHNS and CDR2 is SASEGT. The DNA of the CDR3 is TGTGCCAGCAGCATGGTTGGCAACACTGAAGCTTTCTTT. As protein: CASSMVGNTEAFF.

The table lists this clone with a count of one. At one of its ends the junction is not consistent with the germline gene, which may arise from a read error. The V and J genes are TRBV15 and TRBJ1-1; no firm D call. The CDR3 totals 18 residues. Germline assignment: CDR1 LNHNV and CDR2 YYDKDF (reference sequence). The CDR3, as DNA: TGTGCCACCAGCATAACTAATGTGGGAGGAAAGTCGAGCACTGAAGCTTCCTTT. This gives the protein CATSITNVGGKSSTEASF.

Concerning this clone itself: It may be a read error: a sequence one base away is much more abundant. This rearrangement joins TRBV19 to TRBJ2-2, with D unresolved. CDR1 and CDR2 from the germline V gene are LNHDA and SQIVND (reference sequence). CDR3 length: 14 amino acids. DNA for the CDR3: TGTTCCAGTAGTAGGTCACCGAACACCGGGGAGCTGTTTTTT. It translates to CSSSRSPNTGELFF.

The sample holds many counts of this clone. The rearrangement links TRBV5-5 to TRBJ2-5; D possibly corresponds to TRBD2 (6 bases). Germline V gene sequence: CDR1 SGHKS, CDR2 YYEKEE (reference sequence). The CDR3 is 14 residues long. V was pared by 4 bases and J by 2 bases, with 12 bases between. The CDR3 loop reads CASSQAGSQETQYF. Here the CDR3 DNA reads TGTGCCAGCAGCCAGGCGGGGTCACAAGAGACCCAGTACTTC.

In this sample, this clone turned up many times. The J gene is TRBJ2-3, the V gene TRBV6-2 or TRBV6-3; unclear D gene. Germline V gene data show CDR1 as MNHEY and CDR2 as SVGEGT. The CDR3 covers 15 residues. Trimming pared 2 bases from V and 6 bases from J, leaving 15 bases between. The CDR3 protein is CASSYRALVADTQYF. The CDR3 DNA sequence: TGTGCCAGCAGTTACCGGGCCCTAGTGGCGGATACGCAGTATTTT.

This clone was observed many times. The J gene is TRBJ2-3, the V gene TRBV30; maybe TRBD1 (6 bases). CDR3 length: 14 amino acids. Trimming left V 3 bases short and J 1 base short, with 11 bases between. From germline, CDR1 is GTSNPN and CDR2 SVGIG (reference sequence). The CDR3 loop is CAWSVQGRTDTQYF. The CDR3 region has the DNA TGTGCCTGGAGCGTACAGGGCCGCACAGATACGCAGTATTTT.

The chain couples TRBV5-1 to TRBJ2-7; possibly TRBD1 or TRBD2 for D (5 bases each). Germline CDR1 SGHRS, CDR2 YFSETQ. This CDR3 has 14 amino acids. The V end lost 4 bases, the J end lost 12 bases, and 23 bases lay between the germline ends. The CDR3 loop reads CASSPGTSKVVRYF. DNA of the CDR3: TGCGCCAGCAGCCCCGGGACCTCGAAGGTCGTACGGTACTTC.

This clone was found many times. The V gene is TRBV4-1, the J gene TRBJ2-7; 7 nucleotides align to TRBD1. This CDR3 has 13 residues. Germline assignment: CDR1 MGHRA and CDR2 YSYEKL. With 3 bases clipped from V and 3 bases from J, the junction kept 2 bases outside the gene matches. CDR3 DNA: TGCGCCAGCAGCCACCGGGACAGCTACGAGCAGTACTTC. Protein product: CASSHRDSYEQYF.

This clone was seen many times. The chain combines TRBV29-1 with TRBJ1-1; D remains unclear. V lost 5 bases and J lost 3, with 10 bases in between. In germline, CDR1 is SQVTM, CDR2 ANQGSEA. The CDR3 length is 12 residues. In nucleotides, the CDR3 is TGCAGCGTTTTGGAGGTCGACACTGAAGCTTTCTTT. It encodes CSVLEVDTEAFF.

This clone was seen repeatedly, ten times or more. The chain links TRBV20-1 to TRBJ1-1; perhaps TRBD1 as D (5 bases). Trimming stripped 5 bases from V and 6 bases from J, with 10 bases between. The germline CDR1 and CDR2 sequences are DFQATT and SNEGSKA (reference sequence). This CDR3 is built from 11 residues. CDR3 loop: CSASRAAEAFF. DNA for the CDR3: TGCAGTGCTTCCAGGGCAGCTGAAGCTTTCTTT.

This clone was detected only a few times. The rearrangement links TRBV6-1 to TRBJ2-7; a possible D gene is TRBD1 (6 bases). The CDR3 covers 14 residues. V gave up 5 bases and J gave up 5 bases, with 16 bases separating them. Germline V CDR1 and CDR2: MNHNS, SASEGT. The CDR3 region is CASSLGTPRDEQYF. The DNA of the CDR3 is TGTGCCAGCAGTCTTGGGACACCAAGGGACGAGCAGTACTTC.

This clone was observed many times. The rearrangement links TRBV3-1 to TRBJ1-5; TRBD1 might be the D (6 bases). V lost 3 bases and J lost 6, with 12 bases in between. Germline V gives CDR1 LGHDT, CDR2 YNNKEL (reference sequence). The length of the CDR3 is 14 residues. The CDR3 DNA sequence: TGTGCCAGCAGCCAGGACAGTGACGGTCAGCCCCAGCATTTT. It codes for CASSQDSDGQPQHF. The complete variable domain, with remaining parts taken from reference TRBV3-1 and TRBJ1-5, reads DTAVSQTPKYLVTQMGNDKSIKCEQNLGHDTMYWYKQDSKKFLKIMFSYNNKELIINETVPNRFSPKSPDKAHLNLHINSLELGDSAVYFCASSQDSDGQPQHFGDGTRLSIL.

Within the sample, this clone is medium-sized (0.01 to 0.1%). This chain uses TRBV5-1 with TRBJ1-2; 8 positions agree with TRBD1. The CDR3 has 16 residues. The junction had 15 bases not matched to a gene; V was cut back by 4 bases and J by 7 bases. The germline CDR1 and CDR2 sequences are SGHRS and YFSETQ. The CDR3: CASSQVQGGTGGGYTF. The CDR3 nucleotides read TGCGCCAGCAGCCAAGTTCAGGGAGGGACAGGCGGTGGCTACACCTTC.

This clone was detected ten times or more. The V gene is TRBV6-1, the J gene TRBJ2-7; the match to TRBD1 covers 7 bases. The CDR3 has 13 amino acids. Germline loops: CDR1 MNHNS, CDR2 SASEGT. V lost 0 bases, J lost 9 bases, and 5 bases stayed unmatched. In DNA, the CDR3 is TGTGCCAGCAGTGAAGCCGGGACAGTGAGGCAGTACTTC. Encoded protein: CASSEAGTVRQYF.